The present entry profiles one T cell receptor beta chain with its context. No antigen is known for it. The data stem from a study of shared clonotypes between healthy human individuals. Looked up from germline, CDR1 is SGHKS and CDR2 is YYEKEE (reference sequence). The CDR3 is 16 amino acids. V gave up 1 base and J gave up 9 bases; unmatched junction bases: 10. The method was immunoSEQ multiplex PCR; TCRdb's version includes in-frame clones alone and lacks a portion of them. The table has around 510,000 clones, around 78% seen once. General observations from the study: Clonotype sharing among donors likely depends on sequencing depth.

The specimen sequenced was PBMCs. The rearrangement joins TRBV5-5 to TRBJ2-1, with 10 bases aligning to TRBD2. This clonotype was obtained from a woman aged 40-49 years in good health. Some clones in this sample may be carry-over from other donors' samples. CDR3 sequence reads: CASSLSGLAGVSEQFF. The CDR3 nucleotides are TGTGCCAGCAGCTTGTCGGGGCTAGCGGGAGTCAGTGAGCAGTTCTTC. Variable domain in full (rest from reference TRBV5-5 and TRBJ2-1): DAGVTQSPTHLIKTRGQQVTLRCSPISGHKSVSWYQQVLGQGPQFIFQYYEKEERGRGNFPDRFSARQFPNYSSELNVNALLLGDSALYLCASSLSGLAGVSEQFFGPGTRLTVL.